This is a list of T cell receptor beta chains from one sample in a study of CD8 T cells in Susac syndrome. TCRdb ran MiXCR on the immunoSEQ multiplex PCR reads and lists one entry per CDR3 protein. The profile shows more than 100,000 distinct CDR3 sequences, 90% to 95% of them singletons. The sample comprised CD4+ T cells from PBMCs. All receptors come from a human donor in good health. The CDR3 runs from the conserved cysteine through the conserved F or W. Each record gives: CDR3 DNA, CDR3 protein, J gene, D gene, V gene, clone size. A D gene is named only where the DNA matches it firmly. Clone size is shown for a subset of rows, as once, few, many or a class of expanded clone.

TGTGCCAGCAGTTTAGGAGGGTATAGCAATCAGCCCCAGCATTTT CASSLGGYSNQPQHF TRBJ1-5 - TRBV12-3/TRBV12-4 -
TGTGCCAGCAGTTTTAGCGGGAGTCCCGGGGAGCTGTTTTTT CASSFSGSPGELFF TRBJ2-2 TRBD2 TRBV12-3/TRBV12-4 -
TGTGCCAGCAGCGCACTAGCGGGAGGGTTATCGGGGGAGCTGTTTTTT CASSALAGGLSGELFF TRBJ2-2 TRBD2 TRBV7-2 -
TGCAGTGCTAGGCGCCAGAGGGGCGCCGCGAACACTGAAGCTTTCTTT CSARRQRGAANTEAFF TRBJ1-1 - TRBV20-1 -
TGTGCCAGCAGTGACAGGGGGCCCTCAGATACGCAGTATTTT CASSDRGPSDTQYF TRBJ2-3 TRBD1 TRBV27 -
TGTGCCAGCAGCGTAGGGAGGAGCGTGGACATTCAGTACTTC CASSVGRSVDIQYF TRBJ2-4 - TRBV9 -
TGTGCCACTTGGACAGGTTTGCCCAATGAGCAGTTCTTC CATWTGLPNEQFF TRBJ2-1 TRBD1 TRBV30 -
TGTGCCTGGAGCGGGACAGGTGCCCGTAGGGCTGAAGCTTTCTTT CAWSGTGARRAEAFF TRBJ1-1 TRBD1 TRBV30 -
TGCAGCGTCGACTTACTAGCGAACCCATACAATGAGCAGTTCTTC CSVDLLANPYNEQFF TRBJ2-1 TRBD2 TRBV29-1 -
TGTGCCAGCAGCAAACAGGGTGGGACTGAAGCTTTCTTT CASSKQGGTEAFF TRBJ1-1 - TRBV5-6 -
TGTGCCAGCAGTGAGGGACCACAGCAAGAGACCCAGTACTTC CASSEGPQQETQYF TRBJ2-5 - TRBV25-1 -
TGCAGTGCGCTCCGGGACATAGGGTATGGCTACACCTTC CSALRDIGYGYTF TRBJ1-2 - TRBV20-1 -
TGCGCCAGTACCCAAGCCTATGAGCAGTTCTTC CASTQAYEQFF TRBJ2-1 - TRBV5-1 -
TGTGCCAGCAGTTTTCCGGCGGGTGGGGATCAGCCCCAGCATTTT CASSFPAGGDQPQHF TRBJ1-5 - TRBV28 -
TGCAGTGCTAGAGATCCAGGGCGCGAGCAGTACTTC CSARDPGREQYF TRBJ2-7 - TRBV20-1 once
TGTGCCAGCAGCTTAGTGGTGTCCGGGCCCAACGTCCTGACTTTC CASSLVVSGPNVLTF TRBJ2-6 - TRBV7-9 -
TGTGCCAGCAGTTTATTCTTGGGGGGCGGCTACACCTTC CASSLFLGGGYTF TRBJ1-2 - TRBV27 -